Listed below are T cell receptor beta chains from one sample, sequenced in a study of blood T cell repertoires in COVID-19. Measured with immunoSEQ multiplex PCR; TCRdb has only the in-frame clones, and not every one. In the table there are some 260,000 clones, just over 85% of which are singletons. The sample was peripheral blood. The receptors come from an older man with acute or convalescent COVID-19. CDR3s include the opening cysteine and the closing phenylalanine or tryptophan. The D gene is left open where the match is weak. Rows may omit the clone size; those that give it use once, few, many or a size class.

TRBJ2-3	NA	TRBD2	TRBV5-6	CASSLMTSGTTDTQYF	TGTGCCAGCAGCTTAATGACTAGCGGGACCACAGATACGCAGTATTTT
TRBJ2-3	NA	TRBD1	TRBV28	CASLHPGQDNTQYF	TGTGCCAGCCTACATCCGGGACAGGACAATACGCAGTATTTT
TRBJ1-5	NA	NA	TRBV4-1	CASSQVGSGDQPQHF	TGCGCCAGCAGCCAAGTAGGGAGTGGAGATCAGCCCCAGCATTTT
TRBJ2-1	NA	TRBD1	TRBV29-1	CSVVAGGVGGEQFF	TGCAGCGTTGTAGCAGGGGGCGTCGGCGGTGAGCAGTTCTTC
TRBJ1-5	few	TRBD1	TRBV19	CASSIERGQSNQPQHF	TGTGCCAGTAGTATAGAACGGGGACAGAGCAATCAGCCCCAGCATTTT
TRBJ2-1	NA	NA	TRBV7-2	CASSSQGTVNEQFF	TGTGCCAGCAGCTCCCAGGGAACGGTCAATGAGCAGTTCTTC
TRBJ2-7	NA	NA	TRBV6-2/TRBV6-3	CASSDRTGFNYEQYF	TGTGCCAGCAGTGATCGCACAGGGTTTAACTACGAGCAGTACTTC
TRBJ1-2	NA	TRBD1	TRBV19	CASSKDRAISNYGYTF	TGTGCCAGTAGTAAAGACAGGGCAATTTCTAACTATGGCTACACCTTC
TRBJ1-1	NA	TRBD1	TRBV6-5	CASSPFKGQTEAFF	TGTGCCAGCAGCCCCTTTAAGGGACAGACTGAAGCTTTCTTT
TRBJ2-7	NA	NA	TRBV7-2	CASSPQGSHEQYF	TGTGCCAGCAGCCCGCAGGGTTCCCACGAGCAGTACTTC
TRBJ1-1	NA	NA	TRBV7-9	CASSPNQVNTEAFF	TGTGCCAGCAGCCCTAATCAGGTGAACACTGAAGCTTTCTTT
TRBJ1-5	NA	NA	TRBV7-8	CASSPGGGGSNQPQHF	TGTGCCAGCAGCCCAGGAGGCGGGGGTAGCAATCAGCCCCAGCATTTT
TRBJ2-7	NA	TRBD1	TRBV5-1	CASSFWTGGGRYEQYF	TGCGCCAGCAGCTTCTGGACAGGGGGCGGGCGCTACGAGCAGTACTTC
TRBJ2-1	NA	NA	TRBV18	CASSQARPAGYNEQFF	TGTGCCAGCTCCCAGGCCCGGCCGGCTGGCTACAATGAGCAGTTCTTC
TRBJ1-1	few	NA	TRBV29-1	CSVERDYDTEAFF	TGCAGCGTTGAACGGGACTATGACACTGAAGCTTTCTTT
TRBJ1-3	NA	TRBD1	TRBV6-6	CASSRNRGLQYGNTIYF	TGTGCCAGCAGTCGGAACAGGGGGCTACAGTATGGAAACACCATATATTTT
TRBJ1-3	NA	NA	TRBV7-8	CASSFQYGNTIYF	TGTGCCAGCAGCTTTCAGTACGGAAACACCATATATTTT
TRBJ2-1	NA	NA	TRBV7-2	CASSLDSRDEQFF	TGTGCCAGCAGCTTAGACTCCCGTGATGAGCAGTTCTTC
TRBJ2-7	NA	TRBD2	TRBV28	CASNPGTSVREQYF	TGTGCCAGTAATCCCGGGACTAGCGTAAGGGAGCAGTACTTC
TRBJ2-5	once	NA	TRBV19	CASSMGPRVQKYQETQYF	TGTGCCAGTAGTATGGGGCCCCGGGTCCAAAAATACCAAGAGACCCAGTACTTC
TRBJ2-3	NA	TRBD2	TRBV6-5	CASSSRGSGGKDTQYF	TGTGCCAGCAGTTCCCGGGGTAGCGGGGGAAAAGATACGCAGTATTTT
TRBJ1-2	NA	TRBD1	TRBV7-2	CASSPGTGLPYGYTF	TGTGCCAGCAGCCCCGGGACAGGGCTACCCTATGGCTACACCTTC
TRBJ2-3	NA	NA	TRBV7-9	CASSLKAAASTDTQYF	TGTGCCAGCAGCTTGAAAGCGGCCGCTAGCACAGATACGCAGTATTTT
TRBJ1-3	NA	NA	TRBV18	CASSPQGSGNTIYF	TGTGCCAGCTCACCACAGGGGTCTGGAAACACCATATATTTT
TRBJ2-1	NA	NA	TRBV5-6	CASSLGTTNEQFF	TGTGCCAGCAGCTTGGGGACTACCAATGAGCAGTTCTTC
TRBJ1-4	NA	NA	TRBV13	CASSFRSTGTPTNEKLFF	TGTGCCAGCAGCTTCCGTTCCACCGGGACACCAACTAATGAAAAACTGTTTTTT
TRBJ1-1	NA	NA	TRBV5-1	CASSLAYANTEAFF	TGCGCCAGCAGCTTGGCCTATGCAAACACTGAAGCTTTCTTT
TRBJ2-1	NA	TRBD2	TRBV28	CASRTGRERGQFF	TGTGCCAGCCGCACGGGGCGGGAGAGGGGGCAGTTCTTC
TRBJ1-1	NA	NA	TRBV5-1	CASSLTGTTEAFF	TGCGCCAGCAGCTTGACAGGGACCACTGAAGCTTTCTTT
TRBJ1-1	NA	TRBD1	TRBV18	CASSPGTGRTTEAFF	TGTGCCAGCTCACCAGGGACAGGGAGGACCACTGAAGCTTTCTTT
TRBJ2-7	NA	TRBD1	TRBV14	CASSLLPGQGAYEQYF	TGTGCCAGCAGCCTACTTCCGGGACAGGGGGCTTACGAGCAGTACTTC
TRBJ1-1	NA	NA	TRBV6-5	CASSYSQGRDTEAFF	TGTGCCAGCAGTTACTCACAGGGTCGGGACACTGAAGCTTTCTTT
TRBJ1-1	NA	TRBD1	TRBV10-3	CAISDGGQARTEAFF	TGTGCCATCAGTGACGGGGGACAGGCCCGAACTGAAGCTTTCTTT
TRBJ2-2	NA	TRBD2	TRBV7-3	CASSLWTSSNTGELFF	TGTGCCAGCAGCCTCTGGACTAGCTCGAACACCGGGGAGCTGTTTTTT
TRBJ2-1	NA	NA	TRBV19	CASSAQAAGGYEQFF	TGTGCCAGTAGTGCTCAGGCAGCGGGTGGCTATGAGCAGTTCTTC
TRBJ2-1	NA	TRBD1	TRBV3-1/TRBV3-2	CASSQDLVTGDSYNEQFF	TGTGCCAGCAGCCAAGATCTTGTAACAGGGGATTCCTACAATGAGCAGTTCTTC
TRBJ1-6	NA	NA	TRBV6-5	CASSSWGVEGSPLHF	TGTGCCAGCAGTTCTTGGGGGGTGGAAGGTTCACCCCTCCACTTT
TRBJ2-3	NA	TRBD2	TRBV29-1	CSVRTSGGAADTQYF	TGCAGCGTTAGGACTAGCGGGGGGGCAGCAGATACGCAGTATTTT
TRBJ2-2	once	NA	TRBV2	CASSLRQGVTGELFF	TGTGCCAGCAGCCTACGACAAGGTGTCACCGGGGAGCTGTTTTTT
TRBJ2-1	NA	TRBD2	TRBV2	CASEETGGVGEQFF	TGTGCCAGCGAAGAAACCGGGGGGGTAGGTGAGCAGTTCTTC
TRBJ2-5	NA	NA	TRBV5-8	CASSWEWAGGYQETQYF	TGTGCCAGCAGCTGGGAGTGGGCAGGGGGGTACCAAGAGACCCAGTACTTC
TRBJ1-1	NA	TRBD1	TRBV7-9	CASRPGGNTEAFF	TGTGCCAGCAGGCCAGGGGGGAACACTGAAGCTTTCTTT
TRBJ1-5	few	NA	TRBV19	CASRGGARQPQHF	TGTGCCAGTAGGGGGGGGGCGCGGCAGCCCCAGCATTTT
TRBJ2-7	NA	NA	TRBV18	CASSPPTGAYEQYF	TGTGCCAGCTCACCACCGACAGGCGCCTACGAGCAGTACTTC
TRBJ2-1	NA	TRBD2	TRBV5-1	CASSPQGLAGASSYNEQFF	TGCGCCAGCAGCCCCCAAGGACTAGCGGGGGCCAGCTCCTACAATGAGCAGTTCTTC
TRBJ2-5	NA	NA	TRBV29-1	CSVDTPQETQYF	TGCAGCGTCGATACTCCTCAAGAGACCCAGTACTTC
TRBJ2-1	NA	TRBD1	TRBV15	CATSRTRTGNNEQFF	TGTGCCACCAGCAGAACCCGGACAGGGAACAATGAGCAGTTCTTC
TRBJ2-1	NA	TRBD2	TRBV2	CASSESPYSGVGYNEQFF	TGTGCCAGCAGTGAATCGCCGTATAGCGGGGTCGGATACAATGAGCAGTTCTTC
TRBJ1-3	NA	NA	TRBV15	CATSRDRALSGNTIYF	TGTGCCACCAGCAGAGACAGGGCCCTCTCTGGAAACACCATATATTTT
TRBJ2-1	few	TRBD2	TRBV6-5	CASRGSGGDYNEQFF	TGTGCCAGCAGGGGCAGCGGGGGGGATTACAATGAGCAGTTCTTC
TRBJ1-4	NA	TRBD1	TRBV19	CASTGTGSFNTKLFF	TGTGCCAGTACCGGGACAGGGAGTTTTAACACGAAACTGTTTTTT
TRBJ1-1	NA	NA	TRBV6-5	CASSSPRGEAFF	TGTGCCAGCAGTTCCCCGAGGGGGGAAGCTTTCTTT